What follows are 30 T cell receptor beta chains derived from one specimen sequenced in a study of T cell changes during pregnancy in multiple sclerosis. Profiled with immunoSEQ multiplex PCR; TCRdb holds only in-frame clones, not every one. The sample holds around 96,000 clones, 94% seen once. Material: peripheral blood, obtained after pregnancy. Source of these receptors: a female donor in good health, enrolled as a control in a pregnancy study.

This clone occurred once. The chain carries TRBV6-5 and TRBJ1-1; D is uncertain. V lost 11 bases to trimming and J lost 10 bases, with 11 bases between them. Germline loops: CDR1 MNHEY, CDR2 SVGAGI. The CDR3 length is 9 residues. CDR3: CAGWGGAFF. CDR3 nucleotides: TGTGCCGGATGGGGAGGAGCTTTCTTT.

The chain couples TRBV10-2 to TRBJ2-5, with no clear D. This CDR3 is 13 amino acids long. V was trimmed by 6 bases and J by 1 base, leaving 9 bases between them. The germline V gene encodes CDR1 WSHSY and CDR2 SAAADI. The DNA for the CDR3 is TGCGCCAGCAGGAGACTCCTCCAAGAGACCCAGTACTTC. It encodes CASRRLLQETQYF.

The chain couples TRBV28 to TRBJ2-7; a possible D gene is TRBD1 (8 bases). This CDR3 is built from 14 residues. Trimming shortened V by 1 base and J by 3 bases, and 10 bases separated the two germline ends. Germline assignment: CDR1 MDHEN and CDR2 SYDVKM. CDR3 residues: CASSLYRGGYEQYF. CDR3 sequence (DNA): TGTGCCAGCAGTTTATACAGGGGGGGCTACGAGCAGTACTTC. Full variable domain (missing parts from reference TRBV28 and TRBJ2-7): DVKVTQSSRYLVKRTGEKVFLECVQDMDHENMFWYRQDPGLGLRLIYFSYDVKMKEKGDIPEGYSVSREKKERFSLILESASTNQTSMYLCASSLYRGGYEQYFGPGTRLTVT.

V gene TRBV5-5 combines with J gene TRBJ1-5; the D is unclear. CDR3 length: 16 residues. The germline gives CDR1 SGHKS, CDR2 YYEKEE (reference sequence). The V gene lost 0 bases and the J gene lost 0 bases, with 10 bases spanning the gap. CDR3 amino acids: CASSLVGVPSNQPQHF. In nucleotides, the CDR3 is TGTGCCAGCAGCTTGGTAGGAGTCCCTAGCAATCAGCCCCAGCATTTT.

The chain recombines TRBV28 with TRBJ2-7, with D perhaps matching TRBD2 (6 bases). The ends were cut back, 4 bases at V and 7 bases at J, with 14 bases in the middle. This CDR3 comprises 13 residues. Germline V gene data show CDR1 as MDHEN and CDR2 as SYDVKM. CDR3 nucleotides: TGTGCCAGCAGTTATCGGGGGACGGGGGAGCAGTACTTC. The encoded protein is CASSYRGTGEQYF.

The gene calls are TRBV5-1 and TRBJ2-5, with D possibly TRBD1 on 8 matching bases. Germline-derived CDR1 and CDR2 are SGHRS and YFSETQ. V was shortened by 1 base and J by 4 bases, with 11 bases between the two germline ends. The CDR3 runs to 14 residues. CDR3 coding DNA: TGCGCCAGCAGCTTGACAGGGGGGGTAGAGACCCAGTACTTC. It translates to CASSLTGGVETQYF.

The V gene is TRBV9, the J gene TRBJ2-3; tentatively, D is TRBD2 (6 bases). The CDR3 runs to 16 residues. With 2 bases removed from V and 4 bases from J, the gap between germline ends came to 17 bases. Germline assignment: CDR1 SGDLS and CDR2 YYNGEE. CDR3 residues: CASSVGRLDGPDTQYF. Written as DNA, the CDR3 is TGTGCCAGCAGCGTCGGGAGACTGGATGGGCCAGATACGCAGTATTTT.

This clone was found once. The genes are TRBV29-1 and TRBJ2-1; tentatively, D is TRBD2 (6 bases). The CDR3 consists of 12 residues. The germline gives CDR1 SQVTM, CDR2 ANQGSEA. CDR3 nucleotides: TGCAGTTCCAGCGGGCCCTACAATGAGCAGTTCTTC. Translation: CSSSGPYNEQFF.

V gene TRBV28 combines with J gene TRBJ2-7, with 7 bases aligning to TRBD2. The CDR3 length is 16 residues. Per germline, CDR1 MDHEN and CDR2 SYDVKM. Trimming at V came to 2 bases and at J to 2 bases, leaving 9 bases not matched to a gene. The CDR3, as DNA: TGTGCCAGCAGTTTAGTCGGGTCTAGCGGACCCTACGAGCAGTACTTC. This translates into CASSLVGSSGPYEQYF. Drawing the rest from reference TRBV28 and TRBJ2-7, the complete variable domain is DVKVTQSSRYLVKRTGEKVFLECVQDMDHENMFWYRQDPGLGLRLIYFSYDVKMKEKGDIPEGYSVSREKKERFSLILESASTNQTSMYLCASSLVGSSGPYEQYFGPGTRLTVT.

The chain combines TRBV4-2 with TRBJ2-7; TRBD2 matches 7 bases. Germline V gene lookup returns CDR1 LGHNA and CDR2 YNFKEQ. Trimming took 0 bases from V and 6 from J; bases not matched to a gene: 8. The CDR3 covers 15 residues. The CDR3 reads CASSQEQTSALEQYF. CDR3 coding DNA: TGTGCCAGCAGCCAAGAGCAAACTAGCGCACTCGAGCAGTACTTC.

The gene calls are TRBV28 and TRBJ2-1; D is unresolved. V was clipped by 1 base and J by 13 bases, with 14 bases between them. This CDR3 contains 13 residues. Germline V gene lookup returns CDR1 MDHEN and CDR2 SYDVKM. CDR3 sequence reads: CASSLLAPRPQFF. DNA of the CDR3: TGTGCCAGCAGTTTATTAGCTCCTCGTCCTCAGTTCTTC.

The rearrangement uses TRBV4-1 and TRBJ2-1, with 8 bases aligning to TRBD2. With 2 bases clipped from V and 0 bases from J, the junction kept 3 bases outside the gene matches. Germline V gives CDR1 MGHRA, CDR2 YSYEKL. The CDR3 sequence is 16 residues long. CDR3 sequence reads: CASSQPSGSSYNEQFF. CDR3 coding DNA: TGCGCCAGCAGCCAACCAAGCGGGAGCTCCTACAATGAGCAGTTCTTC.

V gene TRBV21-1 combines with J gene TRBJ1-2; TRBD1 is taken as the D call from the table, unchecked against the DNA. TRBV21-1 is labeled a pseudogene. The length of the CDR3 is 17 residues. CDR3 amino acids: CASPDPGQAKKNYGYTF. CDR3 DNA: TGTGCCAGTCCGGATCCGGGACAGGCAAAAAAAAACTATGGCTACACCTTC.

This rearrangement joins TRBV11-3 to TRBJ2-3, with TRBD2 identical over 7 bases. Germline-derived CDR1 and CDR2 are SGHNT and YENEEA. This CDR3 is 15 amino acids long. V lost 1 base, J lost 3 bases, and 4 bases stayed unmatched. CDR3 loop: CASSLGGRETDTQYF. The CDR3 DNA is TGTGCCAGCAGCTTAGGAGGGAGGGAGACAGATACGCAGTATTTT.

The genes are TRBV5-1 and TRBJ2-1; 8 bases line up with TRBD1. Germline V gene data show CDR1 as SGHRS and CDR2 as YFSETQ. The CDR3 runs 15 residues. V shed 4 bases, J shed 3 bases, and the junction held 6 bases outside the gene matches. The CDR3 spells CASSPFGTGYNEQFF. The CDR3 DNA reads as TGCGCCAGCAGCCCCTTTGGGACAGGCTACAATGAGCAGTTCTTC.

The chain couples TRBV5-1 to TRBJ2-1, with D possibly being TRBD2 (5 bases). The ends were cut back, 0 bases at V and 9 bases at J, with 7 bases in the middle. Per the germline V gene, CDR1 is SGHRS and CDR2 is YFSETQ. This CDR3 has 12 amino acids. CDR3 sequence: CASSLDGGEQFF. As DNA, the CDR3 is TGCGCCAGCAGCTTGGACGGAGGTGAGCAGTTCTTC.

The chain is built from TRBV29-1 and TRBJ2-2; tentative D call: TRBD1 (6 bases). This CDR3 has 14 amino acids. The germline V and J ends were trimmed by 6 bases and 2 bases, with 13 bases remaining between them. CDR1 is SQVTM and CDR2 is ANQGSEA in the germline V gene. CDR3 region: CSVAHRANTGELFF. The CDR3 coding sequence is TGCAGCGTCGCGCACAGGGCAAACACCGGGGAGCTGTTTTTT.

The chain links TRBV4-1 to TRBJ2-3, with D unresolved. CDR1 is MGHRA, CDR2 YSYEKL, per germline. The CDR3 has 18 residues. V lost 0 bases and J 4 bases, leaving 20 bases between the germline ends. CDR3 loop: CASSQDKARRLSADTQYF. The CDR3 DNA sequence: TGCGCCAGCAGCCAAGACAAAGCGCGCCGGCTCTCTGCAGATACGCAGTATTTT.

The chain carries TRBV7-9 and TRBJ2-2, with 12 bases identical to TRBD2. The V segment lost 5 bases and the J segment 8 bases; nucleotides outside the gene matches: 9. The CDR3 covers 16 residues. From germline, CDR1 is SEHNR and CDR2 FQNEAQ (reference sequence). CDR3 sequence (DNA): TGTGCCAGCAGCCTACCCCCTAGCGGGGGGGGAGGGGAGCTGTTTTTT. Its protein is CASSLPPSGGGGELFF.

J is TRBJ2-3 and V is TRBV4-1; D possibly corresponds to TRBD2 (6 bases). Germline V gives CDR1 MGHRA, CDR2 YSYEKL. The CDR3 is 14 amino acids. V was shortened by 7 bases and J by 5 bases, with 16 bases between the two germline ends. The CDR3 bases are TGCGCCAGCACCCGGGGCAGGGAGGAAGATACGCAGTATTTT. Its protein is CASTRGREEDTQYF.

Notes on this clone: At the DNA level, this CDR3 is encoded by other sequences in the same sample as well. V usage is TRBV5-1 and J usage is TRBJ2-2, with D uncertain. Per the germline V gene, CDR1 is SGHRS and CDR2 is YFSETQ. V was pared by 2 bases and J by 5 bases, with 4 bases between. This CDR3 has 12 residues. CDR3 amino acids: CASSFGTGELFF. The CDR3 DNA sequence: TGCGCCAGCAGCTTCGGGACCGGGGAGCTGTTTTTT.

This chain uses TRBV5-8 with TRBJ2-7, with D possibly TRBD2 on 6 matching bases. The V end was cut by 5 bases, the J end by 5 bases, with 14 bases between. The CDR3 contains 13 residues. Germline-derived CDR1 and CDR2 are SGHTS and YDEGEE. The CDR3 loop is CASRTLGGHEQYF. DNA for the CDR3: TGTGCCAGCAGGACCCTGGGGGGACACGAGCAGTACTTC.

V gene TRBV29-1 combines with J gene TRBJ1-2; the match to TRBD1 covers 8 bases. CDR3 length: 13 amino acids. Germline V lookup: CDR1 SQVTM, CDR2 ANQGSEA. The V segment lost 7 bases and the J segment 4 bases; nucleotides outside the gene matches: 8. The CDR3 is CSDTQGGGYGYTF. The CDR3 DNA reads TGCAGCGACACACAGGGGGGAGGCTATGGCTACACCTTC.

The rearrangement links TRBV28 to TRBJ1-5, with 10 bases aligning to TRBD1. The CDR3 consists of 14 residues. V lost 4 bases to trimming and J lost 10 bases; unmatched junction nucleotides: 7. Germline assignment: CDR1 MDHEN and CDR2 SYDVKM. This CDR3 is CASSSPGQGSPQHF. DNA for the CDR3: TGTGCCAGCAGTTCCCCGGGACAGGGGTCCCCCCAGCATTTT.

This sequence joins TRBV7-8 and TRBJ1-5, with 7 bases lining up with TRBD1. Germline-derived CDR1 and CDR2 are SGHVS and FQNEAQ. CDR3 length equals 17 residues. With 3 bases clipped from V and 3 bases from J, the junction kept 11 bases outside the gene matches. CDR3 region: CASSFEGQRRTNQPQHF. The CDR3 bases are TGTGCCAGCAGCTTCGAGGGACAGCGGAGGACCAATCAGCCCCAGCATTTT.

The rearrangement uses TRBV7-2 and TRBJ2-7, with D tentatively TRBD2 (6 bases). The CDR3 runs to 16 residues. In germline, CDR1 is SGHTA, CDR2 FQGNSA. The ends were cut back, 3 bases at V and 0 bases at J, with 15 bases in the middle. The CDR3 bases are TGTGCCAGCAGCTTCGATAGCGGATGGAGCTCCTACGAGCAGTACTTC. Its translation is CASSFDSGWSSYEQYF.

CDR3 residues: CASSLGTISHNEQFF. CDR3 bases: TGTGCCAGCAGCCTGGGGACTATTTCCCACAATGAGCAGTTCTTC. The V gene is TRBV6-1, the J gene TRBJ2-1; 7 positions match TRBD2. Germline V gene data show CDR1 as MNHNS and CDR2 as SASEGT. Unmatched junction bases numbered 10, after V lost 6 bases and J lost 5 bases. There are 15 residues in the CDR3.

The gene calls are TRBV5-1 and TRBJ2-1; D is perhaps TRBD2 (6 bases). Trimming removed 4 bases from V and 4 bases from J, with 12 bases in between. The CDR3 spans 14 residues. CDR1 is SGHRS and CDR2 is YFSETQ in the germline V gene. The CDR3 sequence: CASSGMGGYNEQFF. The CDR3 bases are TGCGCCAGCAGCGGGATGGGGGGATACAATGAGCAGTTCTTC.

The rearrangement uses TRBV6-5 and TRBJ2-4, with D perhaps matching TRBD1 (5 bases). V gave up 8 bases and J gave up 3 bases, with 14 bases separating them. Germline lookup yields CDR1 MNHEY and CDR2 SVGAGI. This CDR3 is 14 amino acids long. The CDR3 bases are TGTGCCAGCCCCAGGGCGGTGGTCAAAAACATTCAGTACTTC. It translates to CASPRAVVKNIQYF.

This clone was counted a single time. The genes are TRBV7-6 and TRBJ2-1, with 10 bases identical to TRBD2. The germline gives CDR1 SGHVS, CDR2 FNYEAQ. V was pared by 5 bases and J by 9 bases, with 10 bases of the junction left unmatched. This CDR3 is built from 15 residues. In DNA, the CDR3 is TGTGCCAGCAGCCCCAAGCGGGAGGGCCAGGGTGAGCAGTTCTTC. Translating gives CASSPKREGQGEQFF. The full variable domain, in which reference TRBV7-6 and TRBJ2-1 provide the parts outside the CDR3, is GAGVSQSPRYKVTKRGQDVALRCDPISGHVSLYWYRQALGQGPEFLTYFNYEAQQDKSGLPNDRFSAERPEGSISTLTIQRTEQRDSAMYRCASSPKREGQGEQFFGPGTRLTVL.